The 9 T cell receptor beta chains presented below share a single source sample, sequenced in a study of T-cell reconstitution after alpha-beta-depleted transplantation in children. The TCRbeta library was prepared with unique molecular identifiers. A single record per CDR3 protein comes from TCRdb applying MiXCR to the PCR reads. The sample has 600,000 to 700,000 distinct CDR3 sequences, 13% seen once. Sample: PBMCs, taken before TCRalphabeta/CD19-depleted stem cell transplant. The origin of the receptors is a girl between 2 and 10 years old with congenital amegakaryocytic thrombocytopenia, due to receive a stem cell transplant.

This clonotype was counted a few times. The gene calls are TRBV20-1 and TRBJ2-7, with 8 bases lining up with TRBD2. The CDR3 is made up of 12 amino acids. In germline, CDR1 is DFQATT, CDR2 SNEGSKA (reference sequence). Losses at the gene ends were 6 bases for V and 6 bases for J; bases not matched to a gene: 7. Here the CDR3 reads CSAGTSGGEQYF. The CDR3 DNA is TGCAGTGCCGGGACTAGTGGAGGCGAGCAGTACTTC.

Many counts were recorded for this clonotype. The rearrangement joins TRBV9 to TRBJ2-2, with D unclear. This CDR3 spans 18 amino acids. Germline lookup yields CDR1 SGDLS and CDR2 YYNGEE. The V end lost 0 bases, the J end lost 1 base, and 16 bases lay between the germline ends. The CDR3 is CASSVDPPRHRNTGELFF. Here the CDR3 DNA reads TGTGCCAGCAGCGTAGACCCTCCCCGACACCGGAACACCGGGGAGCTGTTTTTT.

This clonotype has at least ten counts. The gene calls are TRBV4-1 and TRBJ1-2; 11 positions agree with TRBD1. Germline CDR1 reads MGHRA; CDR2 reads YSYEKL. The CDR3 is made up of 17 amino acids. With V trimmed by 0 bases and J by 8 bases, 11 bases remained unmatched. CDR3 loop: CASSQDLYGQGASGYTF. In DNA, the CDR3 is TGCGCCAGCAGCCAAGATCTGTATGGACAGGGGGCTTCAGGCTACACCTTC.

This clonotype showed up many times. The genes are TRBV7-2 and TRBJ2-3; possible D gene TRBD2, 5 bases. The germline V gene encodes CDR1 SGHTA and CDR2 FQGNSA. The CDR3 runs to 15 residues. V lost 5 bases and J 2 bases, leaving 14 bases between the germline ends. The CDR3 is CASSASWEITDTQYF. The CDR3 DNA reads as TGTGCCAGCAGCGCGAGTTGGGAGATCACAGATACGCAGTATTTT.

The rearrangement joins TRBV15 to TRBJ2-5, with 7 nucleotides matching TRBD2. The junction had 6 bases not matched to a gene; V was cut back by 4 bases and J by 4 bases. The CDR3 extends over 14 amino acids. Germline CDR1 and CDR2: LNHNV and YYDKDF (reference sequence). CDR3 loop: CATSTELAGETQYF. DNA for the CDR3: TGTGCCACCAGCACGGAATTAGCGGGAGAGACCCAGTACTTC.

The table lists this clonotype with many counts. The chain is built from TRBV20-1 and TRBJ2-7; 12 bases match TRBD2. The CDR3 length is 15 residues. Germline assignment: CDR1 DFQATT and CDR2 SNEGSKA (reference sequence). The V gene end was trimmed by 6 bases and the J gene end by 3 bases; junction bases not matched to a gene: 9. The CDR3 coding sequence is TGCAGTGCCGAAGTTCTAGCGGGAGGGCGCTACGAGCAGTACTTC. Protein sequence: CSAEVLAGGRYEQYF.

This clonotype was seen at least ten times. The CDR3 is CSAIGTDSNQPQHF. The CDR3 bases are TGCAGTGCTATAGGGACGGATAGCAATCAGCCCCAGCATTTT. This chain uses TRBV20-1 with TRBJ1-5, with D possibly being TRBD1 (5 bases). Trimming took off 4 bases at V and 0 bases at J, with 10 bases between the two ends. The CDR3 is made up of 14 amino acids. CDR1 and CDR2 (germline): DFQATT, SNEGSKA (reference sequence).

The chain employs TRBV30 and TRBJ2-1; D is unclear. V was clipped by 1 base and J by 6 bases, with 7 bases between them. The CDR3 consists of 12 residues. Germline V gives CDR1 GTSNPN, CDR2 SVGIG (reference sequence). In DNA form, the CDR3 reads TGTGCCTGGAGTGCTCGCTCCAATGAGCAGTTCTTC. Its translation: CAWSARSNEQFF.

The chain joins TRBV5-1 to TRBJ2-5; D may be TRBD2 (6 bases). Trimming cost V 4 bases and J 0 bases, with 13 bases left between them. CDR1 and CDR2 from the germline V gene are SGHRS and YFSETQ. The CDR3 loop spans 15 amino acids. The CDR3 DNA reads as TGCGCCAGCAGCCCTTTTAGCGGTTACCAAGAGACCCAGTACTTC. Protein sequence: CASSPFSGYQETQYF. Full variable domain (outside the CDR3, taken from reference TRBV5-1 and TRBJ2-5): KAGVTQTPRYLIKTRGQQVTLSCSPISGHRSVSWYQQTPGQGLQFLFEYFSETQRNKGNFPGRFSGRQFSNSRSEMNVSTLELGDSALYLCASSPFSGYQETQYFGPGTRLLVL.